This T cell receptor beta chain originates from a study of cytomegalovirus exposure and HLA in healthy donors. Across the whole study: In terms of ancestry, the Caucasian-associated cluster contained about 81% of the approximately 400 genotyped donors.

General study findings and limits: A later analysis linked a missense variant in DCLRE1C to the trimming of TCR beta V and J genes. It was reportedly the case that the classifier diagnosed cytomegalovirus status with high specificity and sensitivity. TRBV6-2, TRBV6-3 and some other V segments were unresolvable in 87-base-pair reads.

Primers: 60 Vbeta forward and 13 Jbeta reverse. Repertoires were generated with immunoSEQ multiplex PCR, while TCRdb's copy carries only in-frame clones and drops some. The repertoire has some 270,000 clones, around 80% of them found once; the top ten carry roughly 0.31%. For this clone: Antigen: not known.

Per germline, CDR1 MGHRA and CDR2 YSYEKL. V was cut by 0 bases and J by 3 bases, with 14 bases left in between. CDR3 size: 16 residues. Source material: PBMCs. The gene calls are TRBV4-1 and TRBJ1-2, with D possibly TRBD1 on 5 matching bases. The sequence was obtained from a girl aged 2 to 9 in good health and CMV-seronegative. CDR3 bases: TGCGCCAGCAGCCAAGATCAACGGGGGAGTTACTATGGCTACACCTTC. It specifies CASSQDQRGSYYGYTF.